This TCR beta chain was documented in a study of CD8+CD57+ T cells in acquired aplastic anemia. TCR beta VDJ and CDR3 were profiled, and genomic DNA was the template. One entry per CDR3 protein, called by TCRdb with MiXCR from the reads. The data show some 410,000 distinct CDR3 sequences, about two thirds seen once. This clonotype showed up many times. Germline CDR1 and CDR2: MGHDK and SYGVNS. This CDR3 is built from 14 residues. J gave up 5 bases and V 1 base, and 4 bases lay outside the gene matches. This TCR was sampled from a human donor in good health, serving as a control. The sequenced sample consisted of sorted CD4+, CD8+, or CD8+CD57+ T cells (not recorded which) from PBMCs. The rearrangement links TRBV25-1 to TRBJ1-2; 7 bases agree with TRBD1. In DNA form, the CDR3 reads TGTGCCAGCAGTGAATCAGACAGGGTTTATGGCTACACCTTC. Translating gives CASSESDRVYGYTF.